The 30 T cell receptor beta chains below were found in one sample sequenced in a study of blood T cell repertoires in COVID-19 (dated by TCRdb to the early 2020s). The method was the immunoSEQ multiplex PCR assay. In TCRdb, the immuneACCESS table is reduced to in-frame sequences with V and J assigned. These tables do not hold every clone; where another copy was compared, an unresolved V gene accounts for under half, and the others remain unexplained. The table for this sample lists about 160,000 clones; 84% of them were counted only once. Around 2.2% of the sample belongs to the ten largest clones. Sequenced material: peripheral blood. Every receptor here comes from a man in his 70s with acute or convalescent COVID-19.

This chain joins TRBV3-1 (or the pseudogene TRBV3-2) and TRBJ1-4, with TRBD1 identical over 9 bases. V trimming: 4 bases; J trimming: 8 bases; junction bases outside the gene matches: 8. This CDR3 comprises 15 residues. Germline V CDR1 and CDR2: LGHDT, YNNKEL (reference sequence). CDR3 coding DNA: TGTGCCAGCAGCCCGAACAGGGGGCCGGGGGAAAAACTGTTTTTT. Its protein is CASSPNRGPGEKLFF.

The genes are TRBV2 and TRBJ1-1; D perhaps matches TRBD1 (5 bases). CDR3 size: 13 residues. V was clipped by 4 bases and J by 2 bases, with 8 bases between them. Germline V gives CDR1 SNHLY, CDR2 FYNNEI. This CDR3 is CASSGQFNTEAFF. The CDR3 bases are TGTGCCAGCAGTGGACAGTTCAACACTGAAGCTTTCTTT.

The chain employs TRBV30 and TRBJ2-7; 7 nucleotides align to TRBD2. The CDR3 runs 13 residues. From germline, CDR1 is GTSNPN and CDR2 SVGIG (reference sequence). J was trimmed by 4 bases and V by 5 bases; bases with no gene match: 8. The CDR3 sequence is CAWGGVEGYEQYF. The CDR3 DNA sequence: TGTGCCTGGGGGGGGGTGGAGGGGTACGAGCAGTACTTC.

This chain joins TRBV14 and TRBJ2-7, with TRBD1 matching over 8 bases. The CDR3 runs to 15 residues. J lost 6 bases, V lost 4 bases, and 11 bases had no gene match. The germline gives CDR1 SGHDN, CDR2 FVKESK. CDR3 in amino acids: CASSLLGQGLGEQYF. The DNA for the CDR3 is TGTGCCAGCAGCCTCCTAGGACAGGGCCTGGGCGAGCAGTACTTC. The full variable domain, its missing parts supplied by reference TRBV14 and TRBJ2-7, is EAGVTQFPSHSVIEKGQTVTLRCDPISGHDNLYWYRRVMGKEIKFLLHFVKESKQDESGMPNNRFLAERTGGTYSTLKVQPAELEDSGVYFCASSLLGQGLGEQYFGPGTRLTVT.

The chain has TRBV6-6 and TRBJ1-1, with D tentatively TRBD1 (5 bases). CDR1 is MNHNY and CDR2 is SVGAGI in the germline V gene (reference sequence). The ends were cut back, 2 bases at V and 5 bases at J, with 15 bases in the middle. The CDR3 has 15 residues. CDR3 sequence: CASSYGDSQKTEAFF. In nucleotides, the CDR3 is TGTGCCAGCAGTTACGGCGACAGCCAGAAGACTGAAGCTTTCTTT.

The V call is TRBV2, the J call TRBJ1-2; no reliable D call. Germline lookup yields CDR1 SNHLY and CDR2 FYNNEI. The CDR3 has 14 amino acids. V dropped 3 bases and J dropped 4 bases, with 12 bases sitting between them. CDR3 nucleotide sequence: TGTGCCAGCAGTGAGAAAACACCCCCCTATGGCTACACCTTC. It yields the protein CASSEKTPPYGYTF.

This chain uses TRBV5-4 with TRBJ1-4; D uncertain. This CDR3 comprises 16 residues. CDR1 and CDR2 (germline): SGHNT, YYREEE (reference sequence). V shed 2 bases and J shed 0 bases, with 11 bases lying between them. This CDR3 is CASSFNPGATNEKLFF. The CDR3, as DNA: TGTGCCAGCAGCTTTAACCCCGGAGCAACTAATGAAAAACTGTTTTTT. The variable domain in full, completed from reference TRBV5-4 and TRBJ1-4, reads ETGVTQSPTHLIKTRGQQVTLRCSSQSGHNTVSWYQQALGQGPQFIFQYYREEENGRGNFPPRFSGLQFPNYSSELNVNALELDDSALYLCASSFNPGATNEKLFFGSGTQLSVL.

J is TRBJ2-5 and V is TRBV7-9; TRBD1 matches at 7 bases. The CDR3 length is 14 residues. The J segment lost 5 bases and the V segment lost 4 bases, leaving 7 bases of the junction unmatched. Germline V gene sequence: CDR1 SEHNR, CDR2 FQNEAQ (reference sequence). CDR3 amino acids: CASSSRQGRETQYF. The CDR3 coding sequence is TGTGCCAGCAGCTCGCGACAGGGCAGGGAGACCCAGTACTTC.

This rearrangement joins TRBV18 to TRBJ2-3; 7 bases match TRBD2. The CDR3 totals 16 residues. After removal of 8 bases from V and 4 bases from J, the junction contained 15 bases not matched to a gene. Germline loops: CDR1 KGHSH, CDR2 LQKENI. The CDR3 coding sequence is TGTGCCAGCCAAACGGATCGGGGAGGGCGTGCAGATACGCAGTATTTT. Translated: CASQTDRGGRADTQYF.

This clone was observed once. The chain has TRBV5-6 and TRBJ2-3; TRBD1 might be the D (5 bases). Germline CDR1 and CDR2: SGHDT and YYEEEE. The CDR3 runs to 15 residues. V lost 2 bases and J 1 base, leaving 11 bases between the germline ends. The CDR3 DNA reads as TGTGCCAGCAGCTTCCCAGGGCTTGGCACAGATACGCAGTATTTT. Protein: CASSFPGLGTDTQYF.

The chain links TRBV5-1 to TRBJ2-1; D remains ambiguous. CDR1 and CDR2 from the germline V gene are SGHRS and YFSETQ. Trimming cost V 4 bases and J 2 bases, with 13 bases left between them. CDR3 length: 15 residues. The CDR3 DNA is TGCGCCAGCAGCCCCGCCGTCGGAGCCTACAATGAGCAGTTCTTC. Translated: CASSPAVGAYNEQFF.

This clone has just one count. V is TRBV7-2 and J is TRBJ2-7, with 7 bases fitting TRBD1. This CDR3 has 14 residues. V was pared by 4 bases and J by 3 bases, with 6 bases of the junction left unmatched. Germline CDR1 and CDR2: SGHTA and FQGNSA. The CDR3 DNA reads TGTGCCAGCAGCTCCGGGACAGCCATCTACGAGCAGTACTTC. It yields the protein CASSSGTAIYEQYF. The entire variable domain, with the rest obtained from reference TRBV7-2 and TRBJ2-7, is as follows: GAGVSQSPSNKVTEKGKDVELRCDPISGHTALYWYRQSLGQGLEFLIYFQGNSAPDKSGLPSDRFSAERTGGSVSTLTIQRTQQEDSAVYLCASSSGTAIYEQYFGPGTRLTVT.

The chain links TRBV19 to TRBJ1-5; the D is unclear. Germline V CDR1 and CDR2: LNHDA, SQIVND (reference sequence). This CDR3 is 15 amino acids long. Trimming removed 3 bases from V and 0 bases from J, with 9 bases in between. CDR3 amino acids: CASSMEPYSNQPQHF. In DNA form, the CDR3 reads TGTGCCAGTAGTATGGAGCCTTATAGCAATCAGCCCCAGCATTTT.

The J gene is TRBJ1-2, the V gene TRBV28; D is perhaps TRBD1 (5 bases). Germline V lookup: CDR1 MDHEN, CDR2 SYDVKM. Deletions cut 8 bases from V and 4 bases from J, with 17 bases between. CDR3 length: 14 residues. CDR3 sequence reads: CASLGGGGIYGYTF. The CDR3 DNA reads TGTGCCAGCCTCGGGGGGGGAGGAATCTATGGCTACACCTTC.

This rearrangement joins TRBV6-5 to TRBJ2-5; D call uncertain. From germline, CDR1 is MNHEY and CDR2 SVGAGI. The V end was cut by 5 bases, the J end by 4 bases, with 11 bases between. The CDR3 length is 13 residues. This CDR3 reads CASSPPSRETQYF. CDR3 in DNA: TGTGCCAGCAGTCCTCCTTCTAGAGAGACCCAGTACTTC.

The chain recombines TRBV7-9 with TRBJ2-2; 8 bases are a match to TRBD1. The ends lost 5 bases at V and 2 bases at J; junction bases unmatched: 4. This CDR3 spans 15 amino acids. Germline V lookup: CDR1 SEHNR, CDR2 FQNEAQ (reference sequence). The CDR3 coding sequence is TGTGCCAGCAGCGACAGGGGCCGTAACACCGGGGAGCTGTTTTTT. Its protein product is CASSDRGRNTGELFF.

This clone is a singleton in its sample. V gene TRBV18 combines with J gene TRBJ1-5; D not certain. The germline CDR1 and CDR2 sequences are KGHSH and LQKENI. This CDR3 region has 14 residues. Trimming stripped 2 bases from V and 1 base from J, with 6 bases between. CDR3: CASSPSGSNQPQHF. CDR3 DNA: TGTGCCAGCTCACCATCGGGGAGCAATCAGCCCCAGCATTTT.

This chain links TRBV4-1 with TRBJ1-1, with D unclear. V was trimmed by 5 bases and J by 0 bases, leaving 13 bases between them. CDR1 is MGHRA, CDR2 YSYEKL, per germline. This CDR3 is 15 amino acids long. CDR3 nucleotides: TGCGCCAGCAGCTCCCGAGGACTCATGAACACTGAAGCTTTCTTT. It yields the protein CASSSRGLMNTEAFF.

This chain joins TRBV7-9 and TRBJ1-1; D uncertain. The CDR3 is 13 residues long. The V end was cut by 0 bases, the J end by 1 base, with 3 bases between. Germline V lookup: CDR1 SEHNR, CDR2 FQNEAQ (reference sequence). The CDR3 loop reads CASSLAGNTEAFF. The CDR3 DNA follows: TGTGCCAGCAGCTTAGCCGGGAACACTGAAGCTTTCTTT.

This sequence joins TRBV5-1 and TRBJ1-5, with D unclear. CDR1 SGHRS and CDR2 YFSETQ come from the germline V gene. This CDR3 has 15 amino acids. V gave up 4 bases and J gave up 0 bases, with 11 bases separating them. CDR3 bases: TGCGCCAGCAGCCCGGGTGGGTATAGCAATCAGCCCCAGCATTTT. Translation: CASSPGGYSNQPQHF. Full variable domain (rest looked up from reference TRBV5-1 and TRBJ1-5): KAGVTQTPRYLIKTRGQQVTLSCSPISGHRSVSWYQQTPGQGLQFLFEYFSETQRNKGNFPGRFSGRQFSNSRSEMNVSTLELGDSALYLCASSPGGYSNQPQHFGDGTRLSIL.

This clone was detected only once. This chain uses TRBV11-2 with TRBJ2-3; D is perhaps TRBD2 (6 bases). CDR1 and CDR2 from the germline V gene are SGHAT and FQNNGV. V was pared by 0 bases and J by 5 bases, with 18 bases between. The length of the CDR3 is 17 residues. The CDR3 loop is CASSLDRIAAGGDTQYF. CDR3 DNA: TGTGCCAGCAGCTTAGATCGTATTGCGGCCGGGGGAGATACGCAGTATTTT.

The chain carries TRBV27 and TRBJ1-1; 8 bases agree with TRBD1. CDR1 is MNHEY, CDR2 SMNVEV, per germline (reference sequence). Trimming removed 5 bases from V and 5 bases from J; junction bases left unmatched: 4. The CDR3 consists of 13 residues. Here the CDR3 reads CASSKQGGTEAFF. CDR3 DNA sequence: TGTGCCAGCAGTAAACAGGGGGGGACTGAAGCTTTCTTT.

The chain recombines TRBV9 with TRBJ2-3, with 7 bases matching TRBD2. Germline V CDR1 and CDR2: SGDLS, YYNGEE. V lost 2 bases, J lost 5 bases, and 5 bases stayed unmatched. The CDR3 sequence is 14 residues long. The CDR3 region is CASSVAGVGDTQYF. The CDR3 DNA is TGTGCCAGCAGCGTCGCGGGAGTGGGAGATACGCAGTATTTT.

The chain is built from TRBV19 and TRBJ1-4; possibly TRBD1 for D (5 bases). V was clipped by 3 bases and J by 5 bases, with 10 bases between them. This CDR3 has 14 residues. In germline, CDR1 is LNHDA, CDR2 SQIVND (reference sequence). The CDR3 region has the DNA TGTGCCAGTAGTATTGGGGGACTAAATGAAAAACTGTTTTTT. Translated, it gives CASSIGGLNEKLFF.

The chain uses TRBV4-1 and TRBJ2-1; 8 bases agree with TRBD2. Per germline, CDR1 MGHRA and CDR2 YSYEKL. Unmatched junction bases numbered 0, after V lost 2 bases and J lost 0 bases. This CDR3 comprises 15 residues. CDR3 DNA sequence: TGCGCCAGCAGCCAAAGCGGGGGCTCCTACAATGAGCAGTTCTTC. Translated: CASSQSGGSYNEQFF.

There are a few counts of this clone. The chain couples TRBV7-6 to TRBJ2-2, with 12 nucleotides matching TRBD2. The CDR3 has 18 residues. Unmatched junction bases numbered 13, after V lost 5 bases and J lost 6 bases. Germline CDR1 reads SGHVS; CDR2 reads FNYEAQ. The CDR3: CASSPGLAGPSFPGELFF. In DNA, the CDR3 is TGTGCCAGCAGCCCCGGACTAGCGGGACCCTCCTTCCCCGGGGAGCTGTTTTTT.

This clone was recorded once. CDR3 nucleotides: TGCGCCAGCAGCTTGGTGCCGGCCTCGGGGGAGACCCAGTACTTC. It specifies CASSLVPASGETQYF. The V call is TRBV5-1, the J call TRBJ2-5; tentative D call: TRBD2 (5 bases). The CDR3 length is 15 residues. Germline assignment: CDR1 SGHRS and CDR2 YFSETQ. V was trimmed by 0 bases and J by 5 bases, leaving 14 bases between them.

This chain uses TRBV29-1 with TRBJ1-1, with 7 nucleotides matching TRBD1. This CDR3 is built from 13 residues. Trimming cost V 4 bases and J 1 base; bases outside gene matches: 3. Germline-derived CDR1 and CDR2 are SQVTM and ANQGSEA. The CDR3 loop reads CSVGDSSNTEAFF. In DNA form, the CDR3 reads TGCAGCGTTGGGGACAGCTCGAACACTGAAGCTTTCTTT.

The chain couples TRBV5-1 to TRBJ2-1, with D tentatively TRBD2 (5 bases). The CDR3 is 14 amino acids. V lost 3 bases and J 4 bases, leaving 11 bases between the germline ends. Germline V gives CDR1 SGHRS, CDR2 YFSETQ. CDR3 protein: CASSYEAGYNEQFF. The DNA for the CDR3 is TGCGCCAGCAGCTATGAGGCGGGTTACAATGAGCAGTTCTTC.

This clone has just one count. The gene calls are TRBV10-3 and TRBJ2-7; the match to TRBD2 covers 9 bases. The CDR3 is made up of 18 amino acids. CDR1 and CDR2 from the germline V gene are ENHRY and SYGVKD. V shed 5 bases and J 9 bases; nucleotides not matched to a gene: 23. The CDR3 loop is CAISSPVLSSGDASWQYF. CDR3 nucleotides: TGTGCCATCAGTAGCCCAGTATTATCTAGCGGGGATGCCTCGTGGCAGTACTTC.